This T cell receptor beta chain was recorded in a study of blood T cells in healthy people across ages. It was with a sample-barcoded 5' primer and a J-beta primer mix that a second PCR of about 7 to 12 cycles was run. Every single cDNA molecule received a tag from a template-switch adaptor with 12 random nucleotides. Via MiXCR, TCRdb re-called the 5' RACE reads, giving one row per CDR3 protein. The table has fewer than 1,200,000 distinct CDR3 sequences, almost 25% seen once; the top ten hold about 0.8%. The study drew donors from healthy Caucasian individuals in Russia aged roughly 6 to 95. There are 15 residues in the CDR3. Per the germline V gene, CDR1 is SQVTM and CDR2 is ANQGSEA. Trimming stripped 8 bases from V and 5 bases from J, with 24 bases between. This clonotype occurred a few times. This sample was also put to use in a study of T cells of mothers and their children. That work contributes: Each mother yielded more than 9.5 million TCR beta CDR3 reads. Each child yielded millions of reads.

Material: blood. This sequence originates from a girl aged 2 to 10 in good health. The chain combines TRBV29-1 with TRBJ2-5; D could derive from TRBD1 or TRBD2 (6 bases each). CDR3 DNA sequence: TGCAGCTCATCTCCGGGGGCCTGGAGTATCGAGACCCAGTACTTC. Residues: CSSSPGAWSIETQYF.